These 13 T cell receptor beta chains were all obtained from the same sample, sequenced in a study of blood T cell repertoires in COVID-19. The table came from immunoSEQ multiplex PCR; TCRdb's copy has only in-frame clones and leaves some out. Here the sample spans roughly 100,000 clones, over 65% being singletons. The specimen sequenced was peripheral blood. Receptors originate from a human donor in a cohort sampled during active COVID-19.

The chain employs TRBV5-1 and TRBJ2-5; 9 bases match TRBD2. Per germline, CDR1 SGHRS and CDR2 YFSETQ. CDR3 length equals 15 residues. Unmatched junction bases numbered 6, after V lost 0 bases and J lost 6 bases. The CDR3 DNA sequence: TGCGCCAGCAGCTTGGGCGGGGGGGCGTTCCAGACCCAGTACTTC. Its protein product is CASSLGGGAFQTQYF.

The chain has TRBV4-3 and TRBJ1-2; possible D gene TRBD1, 5 bases. CDR3 length equals 15 residues. V lost 1 base and J 6 bases, leaving 15 bases between the germline ends. Per the germline V gene, CDR1 is LGHNA and CDR2 is YSLEER. CDR3 sequence (DNA): TGCGCCAGCAGCCAAGCTTCGGGGGGACGTAATGGCTACACCTTC. Its protein is CASSQASGGRNGYTF.

This chain uses TRBV2 with TRBJ2-2; TRBD1 might be the D (5 bases). The V end was cut by 6 bases, the J end by 4 bases, with 12 bases between. The CDR3 loop spans 14 amino acids. Germline CDR1 and CDR2: SNHLY and FYNNEI. CDR3 amino acids: CASRKYDSTGELFF. As DNA, the CDR3 is TGTGCCAGCAGGAAGTATGACAGCACCGGGGAGCTGTTTTTT.

For the CDR3, the DNA is TGTGCCAGCAGCCTAAGTACTAGCGGGGGTTACAATGAGCAGTTCTTC. Translating it yields CASSLSTSGGYNEQFF. V and J are TRBV11-3 and TRBJ2-1, with 11 bases identical to TRBD2. The length of the CDR3 is 16 residues. CDR1 is SGHNT and CDR2 is YENEEA in the germline V gene. J lost 4 bases, V lost 5 bases, and 7 bases had no gene match.

The chain has TRBV6-2 or TRBV6-3 and TRBJ1-1, with a possible D match to TRBD1 (5 bases). CDR3 length: 14 residues. Germline assignment: CDR1 MNHEY and CDR2 SVGEGT. V was cut by 5 bases and J by 2 bases, with 12 bases left in between. The CDR3 DNA is TGTGCCAGCAGTAAGCAGGGTAGTAACACTGAAGCTTTCTTT. It yields the protein CASSKQGSNTEAFF.

This clone was observed a handful of times. The rearrangement links TRBV4-1 to TRBJ1-5, with 7 bases identical to TRBD1. The CDR3 totals 17 residues. In germline, CDR1 is MGHRA, CDR2 YSYEKL. V gave up 1 base and J gave up 2 bases; unmatched junction bases: 8. This CDR3 reads CASSQVTGVMGNQPQHF. CDR3 DNA: TGCGCCAGCAGCCAAGTAACAGGGGTAATGGGCAATCAGCCCCAGCATTTT.

This chain uses TRBV5-1 with TRBJ1-1; D is unclear. Trimming shortened V by 4 bases and J by 3 bases, and 10 bases separated the two germline ends. The CDR3 runs to 13 residues. The germline V gene encodes CDR1 SGHRS and CDR2 YFSETQ. The CDR3 protein is CASSVSGDTEAFF. The CDR3 DNA reads TGCGCCAGCAGCGTGTCAGGTGACACTGAAGCTTTCTTT.

This clone was recorded a few times. The chain couples TRBV4-2 to TRBJ1-2, with D possibly matching TRBD1 (6 bases). Per the germline V gene, CDR1 is LGHNA and CDR2 is YNFKEQ. The CDR3 contains 13 residues. V lost 3 bases and J lost 8, with 13 bases in between. CDR3 sequence: CASSHPNRVGYTF. The CDR3 DNA sequence: TGTGCCAGCAGCCACCCCAACAGGGTCGGCTACACCTTC.

This clone was seen only a few times. CDR3 amino acids: CASSPQGTRPNQPQHF. CDR3 in DNA: TGTGCCAGCAGCCCCCAGGGGACAAGGCCTAATCAGCCCCAGCATTTT. The rearrangement uses TRBV7-8 and TRBJ1-5; D perhaps matches TRBD1 (6 bases). Looked up from germline, CDR1 is SGHVS and CDR2 is FQNEAQ. The CDR3 length is 16 residues. Deletions cut 5 bases from V and 4 bases from J, with 18 bases between.

This chain joins TRBV30 and TRBJ1-4, with 9 bases identical to TRBD1. CDR1 is GTSNPN, CDR2 SVGIG, per germline (reference sequence). Unmatched junction bases numbered 7, after V lost 1 base and J lost 10 bases. This CDR3 is built from 14 residues. The CDR3 DNA reads as TGTGCCTGGAGTGGGGACAGGGAATACGCAAAACTGTTTTTT. Protein: CAWSGDREYAKLFF.

This clone was observed a few times. V usage is TRBV3-1 (or the pseudogene TRBV3-2) and J usage is TRBJ1-2, with 7 bases identical to TRBD1. This CDR3 is built from 15 residues. Per the germline V gene, CDR1 is LGHDT and CDR2 is YNNKEL (reference sequence). The V gene end was trimmed by 4 bases and the J gene end by 5 bases; junction bases not matched to a gene: 10. In DNA, the CDR3 is TGTGCCAGCAGCCGCTTTGGACAGGTTGGATATGGCTACACCTTC. It yields the protein CASSRFGQVGYGYTF.

The J gene is TRBJ2-5, the V gene TRBV19; TRBD2 matches at 15 bases. CDR1 LNHDA and CDR2 SQIVND come from the germline V gene (reference sequence). The junction had 4 bases not matched to a gene; V was cut back by 10 bases and J by 1 base. The CDR3 is made up of 15 amino acids. CDR3 protein: CATRGLAGGQETQYF. The CDR3 nucleotides are TGTGCCACCAGGGGACTAGCGGGGGGCCAAGAGACCCAGTACTTC.

The V and J genes are TRBV11-1 and TRBJ2-1; no firm D call. CDR1 SGHAT and CDR2 FQDESV come from the germline V gene (reference sequence). The CDR3 runs 11 residues. The V gene lost 5 bases and the J gene lost 5 bases, with 4 bases spanning the gap. In DNA, the CDR3 is TGTGCCAGCAGCCCTGACAATGAGCAGTTCTTC. This sequence encodes CASSPDNEQFF.